Listed below are T cell receptor beta chains from one sample, sequenced in a study of PD-1 blockade in classical Hodgkin lymphoma. Produced via immunoSEQ multiplex PCR; TCRdb's table is partial and in-frame only. Among more than 90,000 clones listed, about 77% were seen once. The sample here was peripheral blood mononuclear cells (PBMCs), taken before the fourth cycle of nivolumab. The source is a human donor with classical Hodgkin lymphoma. Both conserved end residues are part of each CDR3. Each record gives: clone size, D gene, J gene, V gene, CDR3 protein, CDR3 DNA. D genes are given only for firm matches. For some rows the clone size is stated as once, few or many, or as a class when expanded; others skip it.

>.|.|TRBJ1-1|TRBV19
CASSIGGGHNTEAFF
TGTGCCAGTAGTATTGGAGGAGGGCATAACACTGAAGCTTTCTTT
>.|.|TRBJ2-7|TRBV9
CASSVGGSNNEQYF
TGTGCCAGCAGCGTAGGTGGGAGTAACAACGAGCAGTACTTC
>.|.|TRBJ2-7|TRBV10-3
CAISGTRDEQYF
TGTGCCATCAGCGGGACCCGAGACGAGCAGTACTTC
>.|.|TRBJ2-1|TRBV2
CASRVDLYNEQFF
TGTGCCAGCAGGGTAGACTTGTACAATGAGCAGTTCTTC
>.|.|TRBJ1-2|TRBV4-2
CASSQDRGRNYGYTF
TGTGCCAGCAGCCAAGATCGGGGCCGTAACTATGGCTACACCTTC
>.|.|TRBJ1-5|TRBV19
CASSTKKGTRGNQPQHF
TGTGCCAGTAGTACCAAAAAAGGGACAAGGGGCAATCAGCCCCAGCATTTT
>.|.|TRBJ1-2|TRBV18
CASSPAGRGSGYGYTF
TGTGCCAGCTCACCCGCCGGGAGGGGGTCGGGCTATGGCTACACCTTC
>.|TRBD1|TRBJ1-1|TRBV7-2
CASSLVGGQGAIEAFF
TGTGCCAGCAGCTTAGTGGGGGGACAGGGGGCAATAGAGGCTTTCTTT
>.|.|TRBJ2-7|TRBV6-5
CASSYSGVIHEQYF
TGTGCCAGCAGTTACTCAGGGGTGATCCACGAGCAGTACTTC
>few|.|TRBJ1-5|TRBV5-6
CASSLLGSGNQPQHF
TGTGCCAGCAGCTTGTTGGGATCAGGAAATCAGCCCCAGCATTTT
>.|.|TRBJ2-7|TRBV19
CASSMIAESPYEQYF
TGTGCCAGTAGTATGATCGCCGAGTCACCGTACGAGCAGTACTTC
>few|TRBD2|TRBJ2-7|TRBV4-2
CASSQAAGDATYEQYF
TGTGCCAGCAGCCAAGCTGCGGGAGACGCTACCTACGAGCAGTACTTC
>.|TRBD1|TRBJ2-1|TRBV7-7
CASSLDRGNEQFF
TGTGCCAGCAGCTTAGACAGGGGTAATGAGCAGTTCTTC
>.|.|TRBJ1-2|TRBV5-5
CASRPHIDSGYTF
TGTGCCAGCAGACCACATATCGACAGTGGCTACACCTTC
>.|TRBD2|TRBJ2-1|TRBV6-4
CASSDLGSGSNEQFF
TGTGCCAGCAGTGACTTAGGTAGCGGGAGCAATGAGCAGTTCTTC
>once|TRBD2|TRBJ2-1|TRBV2
CASSIAGFSYNEQFF
TGTGCCAGCAGTATAGCGGGCTTCTCCTACAATGAGCAGTTCTTC
>.|.|TRBJ2-1|TRBV28
CASRAHRRGGGDEQFF
TGTGCCAGCAGAGCACACAGGAGGGGAGGCGGGGATGAGCAGTTCTTC
>.|TRBD1|TRBJ1-5|TRBV5-5
CASSQDRVSAQHF
TGTGCCAGCAGCCAGGACAGGGTTTCGGCCCAGCATTTT
>.|TRBD2|TRBJ2-5|TRBV7-2
CASSFGLAGETQYF
TGTGCCAGCAGCTTTGGACTAGCGGGAGAGACCCAGTACTTC
>.|TRBD1|TRBJ2-2|TRBV15
CATSGQGHGELFF
TGTGCCACCAGCGGACAGGGCCACGGGGAGCTGTTTTTT
>.|.|TRBJ1-1|TRBV14
CASSFRQNTEAFF
TGTGCCAGCAGCTTCCGACAGAACACTGAAGCTTTCTTT
>.|TRBD1|TRBJ1-3|TRBV19
CASSIPRTGVSGNTIYF
TGTGCCAGTAGTATCCCCCGCACAGGGGTCTCTGGAAACACCATATATTTT
>.|.|TRBJ1-5|TRBV6-5
CASSYEFGVTPQHF
TGTGCCAGCAGTTACGAGTTTGGGGTAACGCCCCAGCATTTT
>.|.|TRBJ2-7|TRBV28
CASSPDSYEQYF
TGTGCCAGCAGTCCGGACTCCTACGAGCAGTACTTC
>few|TRBD2|TRBJ2-1|TRBV18
CASSPSGQREGLSYNEQFF
TGTGCCAGCTCACCGAGCGGCCAGCGGGAGGGCCTCTCCTACAATGAGCAGTTCTTC
>.|.|TRBJ1-5|TRBV7-3
CASSLGGRPPGGNQPQHF
TGTGCCAGCAGCCTCGGAGGCCGGCCCCCGGGGGGCAATCAGCCCCAGCATTTT
>.|.|TRBJ2-7|TRBV18
CASSTPGPSYEQYF
TGTGCCAGCTCAACACCGGGGCCCTCCTACGAGCAGTACTTC